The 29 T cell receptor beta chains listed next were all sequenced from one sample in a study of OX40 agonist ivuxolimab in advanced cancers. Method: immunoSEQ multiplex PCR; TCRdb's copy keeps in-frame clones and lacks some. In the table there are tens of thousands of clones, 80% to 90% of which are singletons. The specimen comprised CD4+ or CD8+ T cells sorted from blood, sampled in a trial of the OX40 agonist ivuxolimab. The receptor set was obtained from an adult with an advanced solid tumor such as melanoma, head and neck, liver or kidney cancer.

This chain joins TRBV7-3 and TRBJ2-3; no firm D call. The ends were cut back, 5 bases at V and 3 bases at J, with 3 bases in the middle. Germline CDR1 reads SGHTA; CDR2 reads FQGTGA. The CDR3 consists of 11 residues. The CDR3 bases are TGTGCCAGCAGCACGACAGATACGCAGTATTTT. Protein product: CASSTTDTQYF.

Here the CDR3 DNA reads TGTGCCAGCAGCACCGGCTCAGGGTCCTATGGCTACACCTTC. Its protein product is CASSTGSGSYGYTF. The chain is built from TRBV7-2 and TRBJ1-2; tentatively, D is TRBD1 (5 bases). The CDR3 spans 14 residues. The germline CDR1 and CDR2 sequences are SGHTA and FQGNSA. The V and J ends lost 5 bases and 4 bases respectively, with 14 bases between them.

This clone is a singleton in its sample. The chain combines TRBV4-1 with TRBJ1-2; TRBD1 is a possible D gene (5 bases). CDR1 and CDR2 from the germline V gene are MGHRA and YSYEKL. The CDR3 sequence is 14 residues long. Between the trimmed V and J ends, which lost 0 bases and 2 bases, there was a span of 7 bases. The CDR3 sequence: CASSQEGRNYGYTF. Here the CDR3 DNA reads TGCGCCAGCAGCCAAGAGGGACGGAACTATGGCTACACCTTC.

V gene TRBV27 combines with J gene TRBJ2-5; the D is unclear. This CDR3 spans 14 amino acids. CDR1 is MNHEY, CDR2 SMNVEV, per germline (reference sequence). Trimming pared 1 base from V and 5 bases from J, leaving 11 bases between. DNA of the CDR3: TGTGCCAGCAGTTTATACGGCCAACGGGAGACCCAGTACTTC. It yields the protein CASSLYGQRETQYF.

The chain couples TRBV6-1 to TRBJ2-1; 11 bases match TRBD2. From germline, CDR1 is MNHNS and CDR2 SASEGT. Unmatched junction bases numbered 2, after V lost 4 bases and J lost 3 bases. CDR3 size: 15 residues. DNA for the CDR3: TGTGCCAGCAGTGTAGCGGGAGGGGACTACAATGAGCAGTTCTTC. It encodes CASSVAGGDYNEQFF.

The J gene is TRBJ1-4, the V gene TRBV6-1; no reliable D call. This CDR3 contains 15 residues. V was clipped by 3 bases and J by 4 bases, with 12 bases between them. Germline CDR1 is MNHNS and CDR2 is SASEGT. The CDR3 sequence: CASSDGDRVNEKLFF. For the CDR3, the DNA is TGTGCCAGCAGTGACGGTGACCGAGTTAATGAAAAACTGTTTTTT.

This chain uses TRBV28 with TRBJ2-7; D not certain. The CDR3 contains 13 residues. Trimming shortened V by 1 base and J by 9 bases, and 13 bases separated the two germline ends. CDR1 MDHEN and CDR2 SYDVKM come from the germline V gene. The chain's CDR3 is CASSLSAYEGQYF. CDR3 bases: TGTGCCAGCAGTTTATCAGCCTACGAAGGGCAGTACTTC. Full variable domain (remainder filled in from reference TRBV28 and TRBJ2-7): DVKVTQSSRYLVKRTGEKVFLECVQDMDHENMFWYRQDPGLGLRLIYFSYDVKMKEKGDIPEGYSVSREKKERFSLILESASTNQTSMYLCASSLSAYEGQYFGPGTRLTVT.

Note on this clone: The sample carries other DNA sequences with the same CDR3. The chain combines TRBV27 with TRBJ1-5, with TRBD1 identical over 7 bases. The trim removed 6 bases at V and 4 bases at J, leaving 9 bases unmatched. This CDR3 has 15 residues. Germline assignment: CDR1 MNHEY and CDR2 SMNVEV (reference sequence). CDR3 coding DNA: TGTGCCAGCAGCCCTCGGGGACAGAGAAATCAGCCCCAGCATTTT. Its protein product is CASSPRGQRNQPQHF.

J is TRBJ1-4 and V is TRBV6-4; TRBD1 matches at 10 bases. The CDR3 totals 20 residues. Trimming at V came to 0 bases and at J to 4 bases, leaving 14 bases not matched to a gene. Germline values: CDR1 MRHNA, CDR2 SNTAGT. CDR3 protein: CASSDSPGQGKPLGNEKLFF. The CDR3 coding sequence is TGTGCCAGCAGTGACTCACCGGGACAGGGGAAGCCGTTAGGTAATGAAAAACTGTTTTTT.

The CDR3 sequence is CASLGLAGGVEQFF. CDR3 sequence (DNA): TGTGCCAGCCTGGGGCTAGCGGGAGGGGTTGAGCAGTTCTTC. The rearrangement links TRBV6-1 to TRBJ2-1; 12 bases line up with TRBD2. V was pared by 8 bases and J by 9 bases, with 8 bases of the junction left unmatched. The V gene's germline CDR1 is MNHNS and CDR2 SASEGT. The CDR3 is 14 amino acids.

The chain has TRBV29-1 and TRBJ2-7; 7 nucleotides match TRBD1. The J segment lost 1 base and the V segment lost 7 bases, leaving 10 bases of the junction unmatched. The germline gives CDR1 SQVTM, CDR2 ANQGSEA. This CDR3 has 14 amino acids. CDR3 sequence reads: CSATGQEASYEQYF. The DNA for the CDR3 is TGCAGCGCGACTGGACAGGAAGCTTCCTACGAGCAGTACTTC.

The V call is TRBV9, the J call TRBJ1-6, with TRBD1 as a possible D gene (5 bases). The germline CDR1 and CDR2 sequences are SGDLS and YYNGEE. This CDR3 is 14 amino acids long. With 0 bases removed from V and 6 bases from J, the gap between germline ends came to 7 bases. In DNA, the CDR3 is TGTGCCAGCAGCGTAGTAGGGGTTAATTCACCCCTCCACTTT. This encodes CASSVVGVNSPLHF. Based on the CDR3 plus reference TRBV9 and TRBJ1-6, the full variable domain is DSGVTQTPKHLITATGQRVTLRCSPRSGDLSVYWYQQSLDQGLQFLIQYYNGEERAKGNILERFSAQQFPDLHSELNLSSLELGDSALYFCASSVVGVNSPLHFGNGTRLTVT.

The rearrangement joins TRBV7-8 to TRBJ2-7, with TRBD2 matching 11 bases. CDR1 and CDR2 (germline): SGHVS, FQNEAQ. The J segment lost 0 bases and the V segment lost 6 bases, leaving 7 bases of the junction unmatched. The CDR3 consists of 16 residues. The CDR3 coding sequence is TGTGCCAGCAGTCCTATAGCGGGAGGGAGCTCCTACGAGCAGTACTTC. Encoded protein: CASSPIAGGSSYEQYF.

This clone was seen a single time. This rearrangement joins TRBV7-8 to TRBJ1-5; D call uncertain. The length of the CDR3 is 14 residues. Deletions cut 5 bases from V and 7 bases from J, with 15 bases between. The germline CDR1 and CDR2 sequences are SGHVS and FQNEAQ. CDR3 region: CASSPTTTGQPQHF. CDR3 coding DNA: TGTGCCAGCAGCCCGACAACTACCGGGCAGCCCCAGCATTTT.

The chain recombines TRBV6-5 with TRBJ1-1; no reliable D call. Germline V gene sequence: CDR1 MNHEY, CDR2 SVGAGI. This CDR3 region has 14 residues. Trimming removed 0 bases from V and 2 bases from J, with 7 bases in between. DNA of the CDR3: TGTGCCAGCAGTTACTCGAAGGGCAACACTGAAGCTTTCTTT. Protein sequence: CASSYSKGNTEAFF.

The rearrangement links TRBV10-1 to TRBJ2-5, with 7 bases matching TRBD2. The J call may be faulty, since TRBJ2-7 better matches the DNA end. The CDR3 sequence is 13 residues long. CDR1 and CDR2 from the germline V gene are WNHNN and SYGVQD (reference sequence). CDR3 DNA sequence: TGCGCCAGCAGTGCGGGAGGCTCGGACGAGCAGTACTTC. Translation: CASSAGGSDEQYF.

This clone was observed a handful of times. The CDR3 sequence: CASSSRGRGNQPQHF. In DNA, the CDR3 is TGTGCCAGCAGTTCCAGGGGGCGAGGCAATCAGCCCCAGCATTTT. The chain has TRBV28 and TRBJ1-5, with 8 bases matching TRBD1. V lost 4 bases and J lost 2; bases outside the gene matches: 4. The germline CDR1 and CDR2 sequences are MDHEN and SYDVKM. This CDR3 contains 15 residues.

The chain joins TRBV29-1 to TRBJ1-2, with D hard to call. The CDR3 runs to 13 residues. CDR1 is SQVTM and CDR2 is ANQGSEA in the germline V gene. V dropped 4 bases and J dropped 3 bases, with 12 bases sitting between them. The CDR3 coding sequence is TGCAGCGTTGCGTCGGGAGTGGACTATGGCTACACCTTC. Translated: CSVASGVDYGYTF.

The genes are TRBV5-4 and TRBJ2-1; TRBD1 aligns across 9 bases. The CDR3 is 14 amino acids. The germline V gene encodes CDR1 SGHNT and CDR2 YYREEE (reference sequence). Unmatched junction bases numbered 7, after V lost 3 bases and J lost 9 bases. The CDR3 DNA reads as TGTGCCAGCAGCTGGGACAGGGTTTTGGGTGAGCAGTTCTTC. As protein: CASSWDRVLGEQFF.

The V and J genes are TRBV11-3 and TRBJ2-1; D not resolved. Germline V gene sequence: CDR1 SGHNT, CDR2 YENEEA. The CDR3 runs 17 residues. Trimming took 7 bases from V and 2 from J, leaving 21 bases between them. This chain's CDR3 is CASTPTHEKTTYNEQFF. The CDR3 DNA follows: TGTGCCAGCACCCCGACCCACGAGAAAACCACCTACAATGAGCAGTTCTTC.

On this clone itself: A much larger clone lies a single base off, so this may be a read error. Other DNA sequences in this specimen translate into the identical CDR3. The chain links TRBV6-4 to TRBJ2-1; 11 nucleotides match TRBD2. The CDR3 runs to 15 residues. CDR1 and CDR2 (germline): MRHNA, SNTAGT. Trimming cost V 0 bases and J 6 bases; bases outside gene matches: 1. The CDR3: CASSDSTSGSNEQFF. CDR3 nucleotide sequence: TGTGCCAGCAGTGACTCAACTAGCGGGAGCAATGAGCAGTTCTTC.

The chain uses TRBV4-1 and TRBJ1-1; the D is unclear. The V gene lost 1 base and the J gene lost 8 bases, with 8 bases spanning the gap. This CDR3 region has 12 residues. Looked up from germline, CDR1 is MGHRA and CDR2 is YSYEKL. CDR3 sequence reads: CASSQGMSEAFF. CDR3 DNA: TGCGCCAGCAGCCAAGGGATGAGCGAAGCTTTCTTT.

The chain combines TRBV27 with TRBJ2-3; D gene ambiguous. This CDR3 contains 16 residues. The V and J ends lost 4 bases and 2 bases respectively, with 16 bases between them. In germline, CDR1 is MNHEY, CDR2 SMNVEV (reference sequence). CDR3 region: CASSSLSVPLTDTQYF. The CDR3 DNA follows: TGTGCCAGCAGTTCCCTGAGCGTTCCCCTCACAGATACGCAGTATTTT.

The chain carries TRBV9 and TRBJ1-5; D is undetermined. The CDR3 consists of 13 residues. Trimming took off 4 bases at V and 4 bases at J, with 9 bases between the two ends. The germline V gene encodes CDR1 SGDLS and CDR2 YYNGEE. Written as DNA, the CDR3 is TGTGCCAGCAGCTTGGCCCCAAATCAGCCCCAGCATTTT. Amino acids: CASSLAPNQPQHF.

The CDR3 here is CASRGGTAISGANVLTF. The CDR3 nucleotides read TGTGCCAGTAGAGGGGGGACAGCGATCTCTGGGGCCAACGTCCTGACTTTC. The chain recombines TRBV19 with TRBJ2-6; D is perhaps TRBD1 (7 bases). CDR1 is LNHDA, CDR2 SQIVND, per germline (reference sequence). The CDR3 runs to 17 residues. Trimming stripped 6 bases from V and 0 bases from J, with 15 bases between.

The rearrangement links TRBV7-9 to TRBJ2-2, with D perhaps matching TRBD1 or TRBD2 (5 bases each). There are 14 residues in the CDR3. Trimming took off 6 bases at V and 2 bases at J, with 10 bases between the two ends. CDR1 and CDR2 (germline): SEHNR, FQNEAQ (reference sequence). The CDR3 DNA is TGTGCCAGCAGTTGGGACGGCAACACCGGGGAGCTGTTTTTT. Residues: CASSWDGNTGELFF.

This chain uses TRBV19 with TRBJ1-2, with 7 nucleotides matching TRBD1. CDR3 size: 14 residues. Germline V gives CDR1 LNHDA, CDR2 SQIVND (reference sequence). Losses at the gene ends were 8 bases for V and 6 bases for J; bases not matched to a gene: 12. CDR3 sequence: CASFPNQGTDGYTF. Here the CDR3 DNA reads TGTGCCAGTTTCCCTAACCAGGGGACAGATGGCTACACCTTC.

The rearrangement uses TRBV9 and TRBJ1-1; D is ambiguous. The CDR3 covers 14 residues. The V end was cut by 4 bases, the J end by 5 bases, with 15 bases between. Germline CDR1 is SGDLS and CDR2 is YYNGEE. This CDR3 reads CASSPPAKSTEAFF. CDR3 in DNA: TGTGCCAGCAGCCCCCCCGCCAAGTCGACTGAAGCTTTCTTT. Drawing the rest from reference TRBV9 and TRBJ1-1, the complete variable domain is DSGVTQTPKHLITATGQRVTLRCSPRSGDLSVYWYQQSLDQGLQFLIQYYNGEERAKGNILERFSAQQFPDLHSELNLSSLELGDSALYFCASSPPAKSTEAFFGQGTRLTVV.

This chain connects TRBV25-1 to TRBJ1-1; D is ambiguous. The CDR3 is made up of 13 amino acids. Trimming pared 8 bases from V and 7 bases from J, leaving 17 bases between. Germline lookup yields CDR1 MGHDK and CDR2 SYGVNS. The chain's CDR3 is CASRPDGWIEAFF. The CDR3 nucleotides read TGTGCCAGCCGACCGGACGGTTGGATTGAAGCTTTCTTT.